This passage covers 24 T cell receptor beta chains from one sample sequenced in a study of cytomegalovirus exposure and HLA in healthy donors. Libraries were prepared by immunoSEQ multiplex PCR; TCRdb keeps only in-frame clonotypes and omits some of them. The sample lists some 170,000 clones, just under 90% occurring once. The sample taken for sequencing was PBMCs. All receptors derive from a woman aged 25 to 39 in good health and CMV-seronegative.

The chain couples TRBV2 to TRBJ1-2, with 7 bases that match TRBD1. From germline, CDR1 is SNHLY and CDR2 FYNNEI. The V segment lost 10 bases and the J segment 4 bases; nucleotides outside the gene matches: 15. The CDR3 runs to 15 residues. CDR3 protein: CATETIIQGSYGYTF. The CDR3 DNA is TGTGCCACCGAAACGATAATACAGGGGAGCTATGGCTACACCTTC.

The rearrangement uses TRBV11-2 and TRBJ2-3, with 7 bases aligning to TRBD2. Germline V gene lookup returns CDR1 SGHAT and CDR2 FQNNGV. With 5 bases clipped from V and 2 bases from J, the junction kept 7 bases outside the gene matches. CDR3 size: 15 residues. CDR3 amino acids: CASSQDGGTTDTQYF. The CDR3 DNA reads TGTGCCAGCAGCCAGGACGGGGGGACCACAGATACGCAGTATTTT.

This clone was recorded only once. The rearrangement links TRBV2 to TRBJ2-5; 9 bases match TRBD2. Germline lookup yields CDR1 SNHLY and CDR2 FYNNEI. The CDR3 runs to 14 residues. The V segment lost 9 bases and the J segment 5 bases; nucleotides outside the gene matches: 10. The CDR3 nucleotides are TGTGCCAGTCGACCGGGACTAGCTCAGGAGACCCAGTACTTC. Translated: CASRPGLAQETQYF.

The chain combines TRBV10-1 with TRBJ2-3, with D perhaps TRBD2 (6 bases). CDR3 length: 14 amino acids. The V and J ends lost 4 bases and 4 bases respectively, with 12 bases between them. The germline V gene encodes CDR1 WNHNN and CDR2 SYGVQD (reference sequence). The CDR3 loop reads CASSGGTSPDTQYF. The CDR3 DNA sequence: TGCGCCAGCAGTGGAGGGACTTCACCAGATACGCAGTATTTT.

The chain employs TRBV5-1 and TRBJ2-5; 10 positions match TRBD1. In germline, CDR1 is SGHRS, CDR2 YFSETQ. The CDR3 consists of 14 residues. The trim removed 3 bases at V and 6 bases at J, leaving 5 bases unmatched. The CDR3 DNA is TGCGCCAGCAGCTCGGGACAGGGGCATAAGACCCAGTACTTC. This codes for CASSSGQGHKTQYF.

This chain uses TRBV19 with TRBJ2-7; tentative D call: TRBD2 (5 bases). Germline loops: CDR1 LNHDA, CDR2 SQIVND (reference sequence). This CDR3 has 17 residues. V was trimmed by 3 bases and J by 3 bases, leaving 21 bases between them. The CDR3 sequence: CASSISGSLGGYYEQYF. Here the CDR3 DNA reads TGTGCCAGTAGTATTTCTGGAAGCTTAGGAGGATACTACGAGCAGTACTTC.

The chain uses TRBV7-6 and TRBJ2-1; 10 bases map to TRBD1. From germline, CDR1 is SGHVS and CDR2 FNYEAQ. The CDR3 runs to 15 residues. J gave up 8 bases and V 2 bases, and 6 bases lay outside the gene matches. The CDR3 region is CASSLQGTGEDEQFF. CDR3 nucleotide sequence: TGTGCCAGCAGCTTACAGGGGACAGGGGAGGATGAGCAGTTCTTC. The complete variable domain, with remaining parts taken from reference TRBV7-6 and TRBJ2-1, reads GAGVSQSPRYKVTKRGQDVALRCDPISGHVSLYWYRQALGQGPEFLTYFNYEAQQDKSGLPNDRFSAERPEGSISTLTIQRTEQRDSAMYRCASSLQGTGEDEQFFGPGTRLTVL.

This clone was observed once. The gene calls are TRBV6-6 and TRBJ1-1; D is undetermined. The CDR3 has 15 residues. V lost 6 bases and J 1 base, leaving 15 bases between the germline ends. From germline, CDR1 is MNHNY and CDR2 SVGAGI (reference sequence). DNA of the CDR3: TGTGCCAGCAGACGTCTTGCAGAAAAGAACACTGAAGCTTTCTTT. This gives the protein CASRRLAEKNTEAFF.

V is TRBV15 and J is TRBJ2-3, with a weak D call TRBD2 (6 bases). Trimming removed 1 base at V and 1 base at J, with 15 bases between. The CDR3 spans 17 residues. Germline values: CDR1 LNHNV, CDR2 YYDKDF (reference sequence). The CDR3 protein is CATSRAIVGGRTDTQYF. CDR3 nucleotides: TGTGCCACCAGCAGAGCAATAGTGGGGGGTCGCACAGATACGCAGTATTTT.

The V gene is TRBV19, the J gene TRBJ1-5; D is possibly TRBD1 (5 bases). The CDR3 contains 13 residues. The germline CDR1 and CDR2 sequences are LNHDA and SQIVND (reference sequence). V shed 8 bases and J shed 6 bases, with 14 bases lying between them. CDR3 bases: TGTGCCAGTGAAACCGGGACTGGTCAGCCCCAGCATTTT. It specifies CASETGTGQPQHF.

The chain employs TRBV6-1 and TRBJ1-6, with D possibly being TRBD1 (6 bases). Germline V gene data show CDR1 as MNHNS and CDR2 as SASEGT. The ends were cut back, 2 bases at V and 7 bases at J, with 12 bases in the middle. The CDR3 is 15 residues long. The CDR3 DNA reads TGTGCCAGCAGTGAAACGGACAGCCGAAATTCACCCCTCCACTTT. Its protein is CASSETDSRNSPLHF.

The genes are TRBV7-6 and TRBJ2-1, with TRBD2 identical over 10 bases. CDR1 and CDR2 (germline): SGHVS, FNYEAQ. V lost 1 base and J lost 1; bases outside the gene matches: 7. The CDR3 has 18 amino acids. The CDR3 loop is CASSLVVPAGGSYNEQFF. In DNA, the CDR3 is TGTGCCAGCAGCTTAGTCGTACCAGCGGGGGGGTCCTACAATGAGCAGTTCTTC.

V gene TRBV10-3 combines with J gene TRBJ1-2; 8 bases fit TRBD1. V gave up 11 bases and J gave up 5 bases; unmatched junction bases: 13. The CDR3 length is 14 residues. CDR1 and CDR2 (germline): ENHRY, SYGVKD. CDR3 coding DNA: TGTGCCCCCCACCCCGGACAGGGTCATTATGGCTACACCTTC. It translates to CAPHPGQGHYGYTF.

V gene TRBV7-6 combines with J gene TRBJ1-1; TRBD1 agrees at 9 bases. The V gene end was trimmed by 5 bases and the J gene end by 4 bases; junction bases not matched to a gene: 5. Germline CDR1 reads SGHVS; CDR2 reads FNYEAQ. This CDR3 comprises 14 residues. The DNA of the CDR3 is TGTGCCAGCAGCCCATTGACAGGGGGCACTGAAGCTTTCTTT. This encodes CASSPLTGGTEAFF.

This chain uses TRBV5-1 with TRBJ1-4; D is unresolved. CDR3 size: 14 residues. V shed 2 bases and J shed 7 bases, with 12 bases lying between them. Germline V gene lookup returns CDR1 SGHRS and CDR2 YFSETQ. CDR3 DNA sequence: TGCGCCAGCAGCTTAATGGGGAGTGGTGAAAAACTGTTTTTT. Translated, it gives CASSLMGSGEKLFF.

Concerning this clone itself: The same CDR3 arises from other DNA sequences in this sample as well. The chain is built from TRBV7-9 and TRBJ2-6; D remains unclear. CDR1 is SEHNR and CDR2 is FQNEAQ in the germline V gene (reference sequence). Trimming stripped 6 bases from V and 0 bases from J, with 12 bases between. The CDR3 contains 16 residues. As DNA, the CDR3 is TGTGCCAGCAGACAAGAGGCCCTCTCTGGGGCCAACGTCCTGACTTTC. It yields the protein CASRQEALSGANVLTF. Full variable domain (remainder filled in from reference TRBV7-9 and TRBJ2-6): DTGVSQNPRHKITKRGQNVTFRCDPISEHNRLYWYRQTLGQGPEFLTYFQNEAQLEKSRLLSDRFSAERPKGSFSTLEIQRTEQGDSAMYLCASRQEALSGANVLTFGAGSRLTVL.

The V and J genes are TRBV5-1 and TRBJ2-3; D is perhaps TRBD2 (5 bases). V was cut by 0 bases and J by 0 bases, with 8 bases left in between. Germline values: CDR1 SGHRS, CDR2 YFSETQ. CDR3 length equals 15 residues. The CDR3 loop is CASSLVGGSTDTQYF. The CDR3 coding sequence is TGCGCCAGCAGCTTGGTTGGCGGGAGCACAGATACGCAGTATTTT.

V usage is TRBV4-3 and J usage is TRBJ1-4; 12 bases map to TRBD1. From germline, CDR1 is LGHNA and CDR2 YSLEER. The junction had 4 bases not matched to a gene; V was cut back by 5 bases and J by 6 bases. CDR3 length: 15 residues. The chain's CDR3 is CASSSGTGGYEKLFF. CDR3 nucleotide sequence: TGCGCCAGCAGCTCAGGGACAGGGGGCTATGAAAAACTGTTTTTT.

The chain uses TRBV2 and TRBJ1-3, with 7 bases fitting TRBD1. The CDR3 consists of 14 residues. V shed 8 bases, J shed 3 bases, and the junction held 7 bases outside the gene matches. Germline V gives CDR1 SNHLY, CDR2 FYNNEI. DNA of the CDR3: TGTGCCAGCCACAGGGGTTGGGGTGGAAACACCATATATTTT. Its translation: CASHRGWGGNTIYF.

The chain couples TRBV19 to TRBJ2-7; D ambiguous. V was pared by 3 bases and J by 2 bases, with 8 bases between. The CDR3 is 13 amino acids. From germline, CDR1 is LNHDA and CDR2 SQIVND (reference sequence). In DNA form, the CDR3 reads TGTGCCAGTAGTATCGAAGGAGCCTACGAGCAGTACTTC. Translation gives CASSIEGAYEQYF.

This chain uses TRBV6-1 with TRBJ1-1; D is unresolved. The V and J ends lost 6 bases and 4 bases respectively, with 9 bases between them. Germline V gene sequence: CDR1 MNHNS, CDR2 SASEGT. The CDR3 is made up of 12 amino acids. In DNA form, the CDR3 reads TGTGCCAGCAGGTGGAGGGTCACTGAAGCTTTCTTT. Amino acid sequence: CASRWRVTEAFF.

V is TRBV2 and J is TRBJ2-2; perhaps TRBD2 as D (5 bases). The length of the CDR3 is 15 residues. The ends were cut back, 8 bases at V and 4 bases at J, with 17 bases in the middle. Per the germline V gene, CDR1 is SNHLY and CDR2 is FYNNEI. The CDR3: CASEGTTIPTGELFF. The CDR3 DNA reads as TGTGCCAGCGAGGGCACAACGATACCCACCGGGGAGCTGTTTTTT.

This chain uses TRBV19 with TRBJ1-2; 9 positions match TRBD1. The germline CDR1 and CDR2 sequences are LNHDA and SQIVND (reference sequence). The CDR3 extends over 15 amino acids. Unmatched junction bases numbered 13, after V lost 7 bases and J lost 7 bases. CDR3 nucleotide sequence: TGTGCCAGTACTGGGGTCCCGGGACAGGGATCTGGCTACACCTTC. As protein: CASTGVPGQGSGYTF.

This chain uses TRBV7-9 with TRBJ2-7; 8 positions agree with TRBD1. Germline V gene data show CDR1 as SEHNR and CDR2 as FQNEAQ (reference sequence). J lost 5 bases, V lost 5 bases, and 8 bases had no gene match. This CDR3 region has 14 residues. This CDR3 reads CASSPRDRLDEQYF. As DNA, the CDR3 is TGTGCCAGCAGCCCACGGGACAGGTTGGACGAGCAGTACTTC.